A single sample is the source of the 20 T cell receptor beta chains below, sequenced in a study of cytomegalovirus exposure and HLA in healthy donors. Measured with immunoSEQ multiplex PCR; TCRdb has only the in-frame clones, and not every one. The repertoire includes 170,000 or so clones, more than 65% of them detected once, and 2.5% to 3% sits in the top ten. The sample was PBMCs. The receptors come from a woman aged 18 to 35 in good health and CMV-seropositive.

As concerns this clone: The junction departs from germline at one end; a sequencing error may be responsible. The rearrangement joins TRBV20-1 to TRBJ1-2, with D possibly being TRBD1 (6 bases). The CDR3 loop spans 11 amino acids. The V gene's germline CDR1 is DFQATT and CDR2 SNEGSKA (reference sequence). CDR3 sequence reads: CSATQGQLRNF. Here the CDR3 DNA reads TGCAGTGCTACCCAAGGACAGCTTCGGAACTTC.

J is TRBJ1-1 and V is TRBV18; no reliable D call. Trimming removed 6 bases at V and 0 bases at J, with 11 bases between. CDR3 size: 14 residues. From germline, CDR1 is KGHSH and CDR2 LQKENI. The chain's CDR3 is CASSPQALNTEAFF. CDR3 DNA: TGTGCCAGCTCGCCGCAGGCACTGAACACTGAAGCTTTCTTT.

V is TRBV4-1 and J is TRBJ1-1; D uncertain. V gave up 6 bases and J gave up 2 bases, with 19 bases separating them. The CDR3 extends over 16 amino acids. Germline V gene sequence: CDR1 MGHRA, CDR2 YSYEKL. The DNA of the CDR3 is TGCGCCAGCAGGGCTAGCAGCCAAGAAATTAACACTGAAGCTTTCTTT. Its translation is CASRASSQEINTEAFF.

This clone has just a few counts. CDR3 in DNA: TGTGCCAGCAGTTTATCAGGGGCTTTGGACACCATATATTTT. Translated: CASSLSGALDTIYF. This chain uses TRBV27 with TRBJ1-3; weak D call: TRBD1 (5 bases). V was trimmed by 0 bases and J by 8 bases, leaving 11 bases between them. Germline V gene data show CDR1 as MNHEY and CDR2 as SMNVEV (reference sequence). There are 14 residues in the CDR3.

This CDR3 is CSVEKGQSNTEAFF. Here the CDR3 DNA reads TGCAGCGTTGAAAAGGGACAATCAAACACTGAAGCTTTCTTT. The V call is TRBV29-1, the J call TRBJ1-1, with TRBD1 as a possible D gene (6 bases). The CDR3 has 14 amino acids. Per the germline V gene, CDR1 is SQVTM and CDR2 is ANQGSEA. Between the trimmed V and J ends, which lost 2 bases and 2 bases, there was a span of 12 bases.

This clone occurred once. This chain joins TRBV7-9 and TRBJ1-2, with a tentative D call TRBD1 (5 bases). The V gene's germline CDR1 is SEHNR and CDR2 FQNEAQ (reference sequence). The CDR3 has 12 amino acids. Between the trimmed V and J ends, which lost 5 bases and 8 bases, there was a span of 12 bases. The CDR3 sequence: CASSPPRGGYTF. The CDR3 DNA reads TGTGCCAGCAGCCCCCCTAGGGGAGGCTACACCTTC. Filled out from reference TRBV7-9 and TRBJ1-2, the complete variable domain reads DTGVSQNPRHKITKRGQNVTFRCDPISEHNRLYWYRQTLGQGPEFLTYFQNEAQLEKSRLLSDRFSAERPKGSFSTLEIQRTEQGDSAMYLCASSPPRGGYTFGSGTRLTVV.

This chain joins TRBV19 and TRBJ1-2; D unresolved. This CDR3 region has 15 residues. The germline V gene has CDR1 LNHDA and CDR2 SQIVND (reference sequence). Trimming took 1 base from V and 4 from J, leaving 13 bases between them. This CDR3 is CASSIGAVKVYGYTF. The CDR3 DNA sequence: TGTGCCAGTAGTATAGGTGCAGTTAAAGTCTATGGCTACACCTTC.

The chain links TRBV5-1 to TRBJ2-3; D remains ambiguous. With 0 bases removed from V and 1 base from J, the gap between germline ends came to 9 bases. This CDR3 has 15 amino acids. The germline V gene has CDR1 SGHRS and CDR2 YFSETQ. The CDR3 protein is CASSLGSHGTDTQYF. CDR3 DNA sequence: TGCGCCAGCAGCTTGGGCAGTCATGGCACAGATACGCAGTATTTT. Filled out from reference TRBV5-1 and TRBJ2-3, the complete variable domain reads KAGVTQTPRYLIKTRGQQVTLSCSPISGHRSVSWYQQTPGQGLQFLFEYFSETQRNKGNFPGRFSGRQFSNSRSEMNVSTLELGDSALYLCASSLGSHGTDTQYFGPGTRLTVL.

This clone was observed a handful of times. The chain joins TRBV9 to TRBJ2-1; D might be TRBD2 (5 bases). The CDR3 loop spans 14 amino acids. The germline V gene encodes CDR1 SGDLS and CDR2 YYNGEE. Trimming took off 4 bases at V and 6 bases at J, with 14 bases between the two ends. CDR3 sequence (DNA): TGTGCCAGCAGCCCCCTGGCGGGCCCCAATGAGCAGTTCTTC. Its protein product is CASSPLAGPNEQFF.

CDR3 nucleotide sequence: TGCAGCGTGCGACCCTGGACAGGGGGCCGTTTTTCCTACGAGCAGTACTTC. Encoded protein: CSVRPWTGGRFSYEQYF. This sequence joins TRBV29-1 and TRBJ2-7; 11 bases match TRBD1. This CDR3 has 17 amino acids. Germline-derived CDR1 and CDR2 are SQVTM and ANQGSEA. V lost 6 bases and J lost 1; bases outside the gene matches: 14.

The V gene is TRBV14, the J gene TRBJ2-7; TRBD1 matches 7 bases. The V segment lost 2 bases and the J segment 3 bases; nucleotides outside the gene matches: 4. Per germline, CDR1 SGHDN and CDR2 FVKESK. CDR3 length: 14 amino acids. DNA of the CDR3: TGTGCCAGCAGCCAACACACAGGGGTCTACGAGCAGTACTTC. Translation: CASSQHTGVYEQYF. Full variable domain (rest looked up from reference TRBV14 and TRBJ2-7): EAGVTQFPSHSVIEKGQTVTLRCDPISGHDNLYWYRRVMGKEIKFLLHFVKESKQDESGMPNNRFLAERTGGTYSTLKVQPAELEDSGVYFCASSQHTGVYEQYFGPGTRLTVT.

The rearrangement uses TRBV7-2 and TRBJ1-2, with 8 positions matching TRBD1. CDR3 size: 13 residues. With V trimmed by 5 bases and J by 5 bases, 4 bases remained unmatched. The germline gives CDR1 SGHTA, CDR2 FQGNSA. CDR3 sequence (DNA): TGTGCCAGCAGCCCACGACAGGGGTATGGCTACACCTTC. Translated, it gives CASSPRQGYGYTF. The whole variable domain, filled in from reference TRBV7-2 and TRBJ1-2, reads GAGVSQSPSNKVTEKGKDVELRCDPISGHTALYWYRQSLGQGLEFLIYFQGNSAPDKSGLPSDRFSAERTGGSVSTLTIQRTQQEDSAVYLCASSPRQGYGYTFGSGTRLTVV.

The chain uses TRBV5-6 and TRBJ2-7, with D perhaps TRBD1 (7 bases). The V end was cut by 2 bases, the J end by 3 bases, with 12 bases between. Germline lookup yields CDR1 SGHDT and CDR2 YYEEEE. The CDR3 spans 14 residues. As DNA, the CDR3 is TGTGCCAGCAGCTTCGGAGGGGGCAACTACGAGCAGTACTTC. Translating it yields CASSFGGGNYEQYF.

This clone came up once. The chain carries TRBV5-1 and TRBJ1-2; D unclear. The germline CDR1 and CDR2 sequences are SGHRS and YFSETQ. The length of the CDR3 is 14 residues. Trimming removed 4 bases from V and 0 bases from J, with 10 bases in between. DNA for the CDR3: TGCGCCAGCAGCCAGGAGGGAGCTAACTATGGCTACACCTTC. It codes for CASSQEGANYGYTF. Looking up the rest from reference TRBV5-1 and TRBJ1-2 gives the full variable domain: KAGVTQTPRYLIKTRGQQVTLSCSPISGHRSVSWYQQTPGQGLQFLFEYFSETQRNKGNFPGRFSGRQFSNSRSEMNVSTLELGDSALYLCASSQEGANYGYTFGSGTRLTVV.

This sequence joins TRBV11-2 and TRBJ1-1; D gene unclear. V shed 2 bases and J shed 0 bases, with 10 bases lying between them. CDR1 is SGHAT and CDR2 is FQNNGV in the germline V gene. The CDR3 has 15 residues. Here the CDR3 DNA reads TGTGCCAGCAGCTTACGCCGGACTATGAACACTGAAGCTTTCTTT. Its translation: CASSLRRTMNTEAFF. Variable domain in full (rest from reference TRBV11-2 and TRBJ1-1): EAGVAQSPRYKIIEKRQSVAFWCNPISGHATLYWYQQILGQGPKLLIQFQNNGVVDDSQLPKDRFSAERLKGVDSTLKIQPAKLEDSAVYLCASSLRRTMNTEAFFGQGTRLTVV.

The chain couples TRBV7-9 to TRBJ1-1, with TRBD1 matching over 7 bases. CDR3 size: 11 residues. Germline loops: CDR1 SEHNR, CDR2 FQNEAQ (reference sequence). With V trimmed by 7 bases and J by 11 bases, 7 bases remained unmatched. CDR3: CASTPRGLAFF. CDR3 in DNA: TGTGCCAGCACCCCCAGGGGGTTGGCTTTCTTT.

This clone was seen just once. CDR3: CASSPGTSGGADEQFF. DNA of the CDR3: TGTGCCAGCAGCCCTGGGACTAGCGGGGGGGCCGATGAGCAGTTCTTC. The rearrangement links TRBV11-3 to TRBJ2-1; 16 bases are shared with TRBD2. This CDR3 comprises 16 residues. V lost 5 bases to trimming and J lost 8 bases; unmatched junction nucleotides: 6. CDR1 and CDR2 from the germline V gene are SGHNT and YENEEA.

The CDR3 loop reads CASSVRLKYEQYF. The CDR3 DNA is TGTGCCAGCAGTGTCCGACTGAAATACGAGCAGTACTTC. This sequence joins TRBV2 and TRBJ2-7; no reliable D call. The CDR3 extends over 13 amino acids. Trimming shortened V by 4 bases and J by 4 bases, and 11 bases separated the two germline ends. Germline loops: CDR1 SNHLY, CDR2 FYNNEI.

The gene calls are TRBV19 and TRBJ1-5; D is ambiguous. Germline values: CDR1 LNHDA, CDR2 SQIVND (reference sequence). V lost 3 bases, J lost 0 bases, and 9 bases lay in between. This CDR3 has 15 amino acids. The CDR3 nucleotides read TGTGCCAGTAGTATCGGAGTCTATAGCAATCAGCCCCAGCATTTT. Amino acid sequence: CASSIGVYSNQPQHF.

The chain combines TRBV4-2 with TRBJ2-7, with 9 bases matching TRBD2. The CDR3 sequence is 16 residues long. Germline V CDR1 and CDR2: LGHNA, YNFKEQ. V gave up 1 base and J gave up 0 bases; unmatched junction bases: 4. This CDR3 is CASSQGLAGLSYEQYF. CDR3 bases: TGTGCCAGCAGCCAAGGGCTAGCGGGGCTCTCCTACGAGCAGTACTTC.